This T cell receptor (beta chain) originates from a study of control samples from healthy donors and cancer patients. Trimming left V 4 bases short and J 4 bases short, with 13 bases between. The CDR3 is 14 amino acids. Germline V CDR1 and CDR2: MDHEN, SYDVKM. TCRdb's table, derived via immunoSEQ multiplex PCR, lists solely in-frame clones and lacks some. Of tens of thousands of clones detected, about 80% appear once; the ten largest clones hold 2.5% to 3%. The V gene is TRBV28, the J gene TRBJ1-2; no clear D gene. Specimen: PBMCs. This clonotype was obtained from a woman between 50 and 59 years old with lung cancer. The CDR3 loop reads CASSSPKGGYGYTF. The CDR3 nucleotides are TGTGCCAGCAGTTCGCCCAAGGGAGGCTATGGCTACACCTTC.